This is a list of T cell receptor beta chains from one sample in a study of blood T cell repertoires in COVID-19. Profiling relied on immunoSEQ multiplex PCR, and the TCRdb table lists in-frame clones only, not all of them. The data hold 400,000 to 450,000 clones, with about 90% observed a single time. Sequencing input: PBMCs or T cells enriched from blood (not recorded which). The source is a man between 18 and 29 years old who had recovered from COVID-19. CDR3s include the opening cysteine and the closing phenylalanine or tryptophan. Each record gives: clone size, CDR3 length, V gene, J gene, D gene, CDR3 DNA, CDR3 protein. The D gene is left open where the match is weak. For some rows the clone size is stated as once, few or many, or as a class when expanded; others skip it.

size: -
length: 14
V: TRBV12-5
J: TRBJ1-4
D: -
DNA: TGTGCTAGTGGTTTGGTGGGGCTCCGCGTAGAACTGTTTTTT
CDR3: CASGLVGLRVELFF

size: once
length: 15
V: TRBV7-8
J: TRBJ1-4
D: TRBD1
DNA: TGTGCCAGCAGCTTAGCGGGGACAGGGTACGGAGTACTGTTTTTT
CDR3: CASSLAGTGYGVLFF

size: once
length: 15
V: TRBV11-2
J: TRBJ1-2
D: TRBD1
DNA: TGTGCCAGCAGCCCAGATGTGGGACAGAACTATGGCTACACCTTC
CDR3: CASSPDVGQNYGYTF

size: -
length: 13
V: TRBV10-3
J: TRBJ2-1
D: TRBD2
DNA: TGTGCCATCGGGGTAGCGGGAGGGAATGAGCAGTTCTTC
CDR3: CAIGVAGGNEQFF

size: -
length: 13
V: TRBV10-2
J: TRBJ1-5
D: -
DNA: TGCGCCAGCAGTGAGGGGGGGGTACAGCCCCAGCATTTT
CDR3: CASSEGGVQPQHF

size: -
length: 14
V: TRBV29-1
J: TRBJ2-1
D: -
DNA: TGCAGCGTCCTACTAGTCGCGACCTACAATGAGCAGTTCTTC
CDR3: CSVLLVATYNEQFF

size: -
length: 16
V: TRBV4-1
J: TRBJ1-2
D: TRBD1
DNA: TGCGCCAGCAGACTCACGGGACAGGGGGATAACTATGGCTACACCTTC
CDR3: CASRLTGQGDNYGYTF

size: -
length: 15
V: TRBV4-2
J: TRBJ1-5
D: TRBD1
DNA: TGTGCCAGCAGCCAAAAGTTCAGGGGGAATCAGCCCCAGCATTTT
CDR3: CASSQKFRGNQPQHF

size: -
length: 13
V: TRBV30
J: TRBJ2-1
D: TRBD2
DNA: TGTGCCCGAAGTATAGCGGGCCACAATGAGCAGTTCTTC
CDR3: CARSIAGHNEQFF

size: -
length: 15
V: TRBV6-5
J: TRBJ2-2
D: -
DNA: TGTGCCAGCAGGCAACCGGGACAGAACACCGGGGAGCTGTTTTTT
CDR3: CASRQPGQNTGELFF

size: -
length: 16
V: TRBV5-1
J: TRBJ2-3
D: TRBD2
DNA: TGCGCCAGCAGACGATGGACTAGCGGGAGCACAGATACGCAGTATTTT
CDR3: CASRRWTSGSTDTQYF

size: -
length: 17
V: TRBV5-1
J: TRBJ1-6
D: -
DNA: TGCGCCAGCAGCTTGGCTCTGGACAGAGCCTATAATTCACCCCTCCACTTT
CDR3: CASSLALDRAYNSPLHF

size: -
length: 15
V: TRBV2
J: TRBJ1-4
D: -
DNA: TGTGCCAGCAGTGAGGCTCCGGGCCAGGGGGAAAAACTGTTTTTT
CDR3: CASSEAPGQGEKLFF

size: -
length: 15
V: TRBV5-6
J: TRBJ2-5
D: TRBD1
DNA: TGTGCCAGCAGCTTGGGACAGGGGGCTTGGCAGACCCAGTACTTC
CDR3: CASSLGQGAWQTQYF

size: -
length: 17
V: TRBV2
J: TRBJ1-3
D: -
DNA: TGTGCCAGCAGTGAGGGCAGGGGAAGGTTCTCTGGAAACACCATATATTTT
CDR3: CASSEGRGRFSGNTIYF

size: -
length: 14
V: TRBV7-9
J: TRBJ2-7
D: TRBD1
DNA: TGTGCCAGCAACCAACAGGGGTGGGGACACGAGCAGTACTTC
CDR3: CASNQQGWGHEQYF

size: -
length: 15
V: TRBV4-1
J: TRBJ1-2
D: -
DNA: TGCGCCAGCCTATATCAGGGGCCCTCTAACTATGGCTACACCTTC
CDR3: CASLYQGPSNYGYTF

size: -
length: 14
V: TRBV20-1
J: TRBJ1-6
D: -
DNA: TGCAGTGCTAGTAGCAGGGAATATAATTCACCCCTCCACTTT
CDR3: CSASSREYNSPLHF

size: -
length: 13
V: TRBV7-9
J: TRBJ1-2
D: -
DNA: TGTGCCAGCAGCTTAGAGACAGACTATGGCTACACCTTC
CDR3: CASSLETDYGYTF

size: -
length: 15
V: TRBV24-1
J: TRBJ1-5
D: -
DNA: TGTGCCACCAGTGAGCCCGGACAGTACAATCAGCCCCAGCATTTT
CDR3: CATSEPGQYNQPQHF

size: -
length: 12
V: TRBV12-3/TRBV12-4
J: TRBJ1-2
D: -
DNA: TGTGCCAGCACGGTCGGTCTGAAGGGCTACACCTTC
CDR3: CASTVGLKGYTF

size: -
length: 14
V: TRBV5-6
J: TRBJ1-1
D: -
DNA: TGTGCCAGCAGCTTGGATCATCAGAACACTGAAGCTTTCTTT
CDR3: CASSLDHQNTEAFF

size: -
length: 24
V: TRBV4-2
J: TRBJ2-7
D: TRBD2
DNA: TGTGCCAGCAGCCAAGAAAGCGGGGGGACTACTTACGACTCACTGAGAGGATGGTCCCACGAGCAGTACTTC
CDR3: CASSQESGGTTYDSLRGWSHEQYF

size: few
length: 13
V: TRBV7-3
J: TRBJ1-2
D: -
DNA: TGTGCCAGCAGCTTAAGACAGATCTATGGCTACACCTTC
CDR3: CASSLRQIYGYTF

size: -
length: 15
V: TRBV28
J: TRBJ2-7
D: -
DNA: TGTGCCAGCAGGGACCGCTGGGGCAGGGAAGGCGAGCAGTACTTC
CDR3: CASRDRWGREGEQYF

size: -
length: 14
V: TRBV28
J: TRBJ1-1
D: -
DNA: TGTGCCAGCAGTAGGGGGGGCGCAGGCACTGAAGCTTTCTTT
CDR3: CASSRGGAGTEAFF

size: -
length: 20
V: TRBV5-4
J: TRBJ2-2
D: -
DNA: TGTGCCAGCAGCGTACTTCCGGGACTCTCGCCATCCGGCGACACCGGGGAGCTGTTTTTT
CDR3: CASSVLPGLSPSGDTGELFF

size: -
length: 13
V: TRBV12-3/TRBV12-4
J: TRBJ2-7
D: -
DNA: TGTGCCAGCAGTTTTGGGCAGTCCTACGAGCAGTACTTC
CDR3: CASSFGQSYEQYF

size: -
length: 13
V: TRBV3-1/TRBV3-2
J: TRBJ1-2
D: -
DNA: TGTGCCAGCAGCCCGCGGGGGCCCAATCTCTACACCTTC
CDR3: CASSPRGPNLYTF

size: -
length: 14
V: TRBV27
J: TRBJ1-5
D: -
DNA: TGTGCCAGCAGGATGACAGGAGGTAGTCAGCCCCAGCATTTT
CDR3: CASRMTGGSQPQHF

size: -
length: 10
V: TRBV28
J: TRBJ2-7
D: -
DNA: TGTGCCGCCACCGGGGACGAGCAGTACTTC
CDR3: CAATGDEQYF

size: -
length: 12
V: TRBV12-5
J: TRBJ2-1
D: TRBD2
DNA: TGTGCTAGTGGGGTCGGGGGGGATGAGCAGTTCTTC
CDR3: CASGVGGDEQFF

size: few
length: 13
V: TRBV9
J: TRBJ2-1
D: TRBD2
DNA: TGTGCCAGCTCGCGGGGGATCTACAATGAGCAGTTCTTC
CDR3: CASSRGIYNEQFF